The rows below give T cell receptor beta chains drawn from one sample of a study of cytotoxic CD8 clonotypes in ibrutinib-treated CLL. Clones were sequenced by immunoSEQ multiplex PCR, and TCRdb holds only the in-frame ones, with some missing. In the table there are 150,000 or so clones, approximately 80% of which are singletons. The sequences come from PBMCs, collected after 36 months of ibrutinib treatment. Every receptor here comes from a human donor with chronic lymphocytic leukemia. CDR3s include the opening cysteine and the closing phenylalanine or tryptophan. A D gene is named only where the DNA matches it firmly. Only some rows state a clone size, as once, few, many or a class for expanded clones.

CDR3 DNA,CDR3 protein,J gene,V gene,clone size,D gene,CDR3 length
TGTGCCAGCAGCTCCTTTTCCTTACTTAATACGCAGTATTTT,CASSSFSLLNTQYF,TRBJ2-3,TRBV7-2,-,-,14
TGTGCCAGCAGTTTAAGAGGAATGAACACTGAAGCTTTCTTT,CASSLRGMNTEAFF,TRBJ1-1,TRBV27,-,-,14
TGTGCCAGCAGTTCCGGGACAGCGAACACTGAAGCTTTCTTT,CASSSGTANTEAFF,TRBJ1-1,TRBV28,-,TRBD1,14
TGTGCCAGAAGCTTGCGGCAGGTGAGGACTAGTCGTCGGGAGAACACCGGGGAGCTGTTTTTT,CARSLRQVRTSRRENTGELFF,TRBJ2-2,TRBV5-3,-,TRBD2,21
TGTGCCCGTAGTGGGAGGAGGACAGATACGCAGTATTTT,CARSGRRTDTQYF,TRBJ2-3,TRBV30,once,-,13
TGTGCCTGGAGTGTGAATTGGGGGCGGAATCAGCCCCAGCATTTT,CAWSVNWGRNQPQHF,TRBJ1-5,TRBV30,few,-,15
TGTGCCAGTAGTATTTCAGCGGTGTCAGCCTCCTACGAGCAGTACTTC,CASSISAVSASYEQYF,TRBJ2-7,TRBV19,-,-,16
TGTGCCAGCAGCTTCGGGGGGAGGAGGACCCAGTACTTC,CASSFGGRRTQYF,TRBJ2-5,TRBV7-2,-,TRBD2,13
TGTGCCAGCAGCCCCACAGGAGGGCCTTTAGGTTACGAGCAGTACTTC,CASSPTGGPLGYEQYF,TRBJ2-7,TRBV13,-,-,16
TGTGCCAGCAGTTCCCCCGGTGGGGGAACCTACGAGCAGTACTTC,CASSSPGGGTYEQYF,TRBJ2-7,TRBV28,once,-,15
TGTGCCAGCAGCCACCGAAGAGTTCCTAATGAAAAACTGTTTTTT,CASSHRRVPNEKLFF,TRBJ1-4,TRBV7-8,-,-,15
TGTGCCAGCAGGACAGGGACAGGCACAGATACGCAGTATTTT,CASRTGTGTDTQYF,TRBJ2-3,TRBV6-5,-,TRBD1,14
TGCGCCAGCAGCGAAGGACACCTCGGAAACACCATATATTTT,CASSEGHLGNTIYF,TRBJ1-3,TRBV5-1,few,-,14
TGTGCCATCGATCGGACTAGCACAGATACGCAGTATTTT,CAIDRTSTDTQYF,TRBJ2-3,TRBV6-1,-,-,13
TGTGCCACCGGACAGGTTCCGTACGAGCAGTACTTC,CATGQVPYEQYF,TRBJ2-7,TRBV10-3,few,TRBD1,12
TGTGCCAGCAGCTCCAGAAGGTACACAGATACGCAGTATTTT,CASSSRRYTDTQYF,TRBJ2-3,TRBV11-2,-,-,14
TGTGCCAGCTCACCCGGAAGTCGAGATGGCTACACCTTC,CASSPGSRDGYTF,TRBJ1-2,TRBV18,-,-,13
TGTGCCAGTAGTCAAGACAGGGGTACTGAAGCTTTCTTT,CASSQDRGTEAFF,TRBJ1-1,TRBV19,-,TRBD1,13
TGTGCCTTTTCCGCGGGGGAGAAATTGGGCTACACCTTC,CAFSAGEKLGYTF,TRBJ1-2,TRBV6-1,-,-,13
TGTGCCAGCAGCTTGGTCTCTGGGGCCAACGTCCTGACTTTC,CASSLVSGANVLTF,TRBJ2-6,TRBV5-6,-,-,14
TGCGCCAGCAGCTTGTCCCTAGCGGGGGAGAACACCGGGGAGCTGTTTTTT,CASSLSLAGENTGELFF,TRBJ2-2,TRBV5-1,few,TRBD2,17
TGCAGCGTTGAGTTCTCGGAAGCTTATGGCTACACCTTC,CSVEFSEAYGYTF,TRBJ1-2,TRBV29-1,-,-,13
TGTGCCATCAGTGAACCGGGACACCGCTTGAACACTGAAGCTTTCTTT,CAISEPGHRLNTEAFF,TRBJ1-1,TRBV10-3,-,-,16
TGTGCCAGTAGTATTCAGCCGGGGGCTAGCAATCAGCCCCAGCATTTT,CASSIQPGASNQPQHF,TRBJ1-5,TRBV19,-,-,16
TGTGCCAGCAGCATGACTAGCGGGGGCCGGGGAGATACGCAGTATTTT,CASSMTSGGRGDTQYF,TRBJ2-3,TRBV7-9,-,TRBD2,16
TGTGCCAGCAGCGAGCGGACAGGGGTCTTGTACGAGCAGTACTTC,CASSERTGVLYEQYF,TRBJ2-7,TRBV14,-,TRBD1,15
TGTGCCAGCAGTTTCCCCTTCGGGGGGCCTTATGCAGATACGCAGTATTTT,CASSFPFGGPYADTQYF,TRBJ2-3,TRBV28,-,-,17
TGCGCCAGGGGCCTCTTCACAGGGGAGTGCGATCAGCCCCAGCATTTT,CARGLFTGECDQPQHF,TRBJ1-5,TRBV23-1,-,TRBD1,16